The entry below gives a single T cell receptor beta chain sequence along with its context. What it binds is not known. Template switching introduced a universal primer site, and the cDNA bore unique molecular identifiers. TCRdb re-called the 5' RACE reads with MiXCR, one entry per CDR3 protein. The sample holds roughly 200,000 distinct CDR3 sequences; around 8% are singletons and the top ten take less than 2%. The CDR3 is made up of 13 amino acids. V lost 4 bases and J lost 10, with 14 bases in between. In germline, CDR1 is SEHNR, CDR2 FQNEAQ (reference sequence). The data were obtained in a study of identical twins. General study points: Memory repertoires lacked the insertion deficit that abundant cord blood beta clonotypes showed.

No donor was unhealthy or non-Caucasian. The sample was also reused in another study, on yellow fever vaccine responses in identical twins.

The chain links TRBV7-9 to TRBJ2-1; D gene ambiguous. Sequenced material: memory (CD45RO+) T cells sorted from blood. The clonotype originates from a woman in her late teens or twenties in good health. CDR3 sequence: CASSSTYSEEQFF. The CDR3 nucleotides are TGTGCCAGCAGCTCTACCTACTCAGAAGAGCAGTTCTTC.